These 8 T cell receptor beta chains share one sample of origin, sequenced in a study of T cells after yellow fever vaccination. Using its own MiXCR run on the 5' RACE reads, TCRdb lists one record per CDR3 protein. The sample lists 500,000 to 650,000 distinct CDR3 sequences, more than 9% occurring once. Sequencing used PBMCs, obtained on the day of the yellow fever booster vaccination. These receptors were collected from a man aged 25-45 years who received the YFV17D yellow fever vaccine.

The rearrangement joins TRBV10-3 to TRBJ2-7, with 12 positions matching TRBD1. V shed 10 bases and J 4 bases; nucleotides not matched to a gene: 8. CDR3 length equals 14 residues. CDR1 and CDR2 (germline): ENHRY, SYGVKD. CDR3 in amino acids: CASRGQGASYEQYF. DNA for the CDR3: TGTGCCAGCCGGGGACAGGGGGCCTCGTACGAGCAGTACTTC.

This clonotype came up many times. CDR3 DNA sequence: TGTGCCAGCAGCATTCGGAGCTCTGGGGCCAACGTCCTGACTTTC. Translation gives CASSIRSSGANVLTF. This sequence joins TRBV7-9 and TRBJ2-6; D uncertain. This CDR3 region has 15 residues. The V gene lost 5 bases and the J gene lost 0 bases, with 8 bases spanning the gap. Germline-derived CDR1 and CDR2 are SEHNR and FQNEAQ (reference sequence). Using reference TRBV7-9 and TRBJ2-6 for the parts outside the CDR3, the full variable domain is DTGVSQNPRHKITKRGQNVTFRCDPISEHNRLYWYRQTLGQGPEFLTYFQNEAQLEKSRLLSDRFSAERPKGSFSTLEIQRTEQGDSAMYLCASSIRSSGANVLTFGAGSRLTVL.

V is TRBV11-2 and J is TRBJ2-3; 10 bases match TRBD2. This CDR3 has 16 amino acids. The V gene end was trimmed by 5 bases and the J gene end by 5 bases; junction bases not matched to a gene: 10. Germline V lookup: CDR1 SGHAT, CDR2 FQNNGV. Written as DNA, the CDR3 is TGTGCCAGCAGCCGTCTAGCGGGAGTAGCGCGAGATACGCAGTATTTT. Its translation: CASSRLAGVARDTQYF.

The rearrangement uses TRBV20-1 and TRBJ2-7; 9 positions agree with TRBD1. The V gene end was trimmed by 6 bases and the J gene end by 4 bases; junction bases not matched to a gene: 13. CDR1 is DFQATT and CDR2 is SNEGSKA in the germline V gene (reference sequence). The CDR3 has 15 amino acids. CDR3 bases: TGCAGTGCCTCCGGGACAGGGAACTCGGTTTACGAGCAGTACTTC. Translated: CSASGTGNSVYEQYF.

The gene calls are TRBV28 and TRBJ2-5; 7 bases align to TRBD1. The CDR3 loop spans 15 amino acids. Germline CDR1 is MDHEN and CDR2 is SYDVKM. After removal of 4 bases from V and 4 bases from J, the junction contained 9 bases not matched to a gene. The CDR3 loop is CASSSADRVRETQYF. CDR3 nucleotides: TGTGCCAGCAGTTCCGCTGACAGGGTACGAGAGACCCAGTACTTC. Full variable domain (rest looked up from reference TRBV28 and TRBJ2-5): DVKVTQSSRYLVKRTGEKVFLECVQDMDHENMFWYRQDPGLGLRLIYFSYDVKMKEKGDIPEGYSVSREKKERFSLILESASTNQTSMYLCASSSADRVRETQYFGPGTRLLVL.

The gene calls are TRBV29-1 and TRBJ2-5, with D unresolved. The germline V and J ends were trimmed by 3 bases and 2 bases, with 10 bases remaining between them. The CDR3 runs 13 residues. Germline loops: CDR1 SQVTM, CDR2 ANQGSEA. The chain's CDR3 is CSVDSVQQETQYF. CDR3 nucleotide sequence: TGCAGCGTTGACAGTGTCCAGCAAGAGACCCAGTACTTC. Complete variable domain (other parts from reference TRBV29-1 and TRBJ2-5): SAVISQKPSRDICQRGTSLTIQCQVDSQVTMMFWYRQQPGQSLTLIATANQGSEATYESGFVIDKFPISRPNLTFSTLTVSNMSPEDSSIYLCSVDSVQQETQYFGPGTRLLVL.

The chain employs TRBV6-1 and TRBJ2-2; D possibly uses TRBD1 or TRBD2 (5 bases each). V was shortened by 6 bases and J by 4 bases, with 18 bases between the two germline ends. The CDR3 sequence is 16 residues long. Germline values: CDR1 MNHNS, CDR2 SASEGT. CDR3 region: CASSPLGTPGTGELFF. CDR3 coding DNA: TGTGCCAGCAGCCCCCTGGGGACCCCGGGCACCGGGGAGCTGTTTTTT.

The chain combines TRBV5-1 with TRBJ2-7, with D possibly being TRBD2 (6 bases). In germline, CDR1 is SGHRS, CDR2 YFSETQ. The V end lost 4 bases, the J end lost 3 bases, and 14 bases lay between the germline ends. This CDR3 spans 14 amino acids. The CDR3: CASSRAEGFYEQYF. The CDR3 region has the DNA TGCGCCAGCAGCCGAGCGGAGGGGTTCTACGAGCAGTACTTC.